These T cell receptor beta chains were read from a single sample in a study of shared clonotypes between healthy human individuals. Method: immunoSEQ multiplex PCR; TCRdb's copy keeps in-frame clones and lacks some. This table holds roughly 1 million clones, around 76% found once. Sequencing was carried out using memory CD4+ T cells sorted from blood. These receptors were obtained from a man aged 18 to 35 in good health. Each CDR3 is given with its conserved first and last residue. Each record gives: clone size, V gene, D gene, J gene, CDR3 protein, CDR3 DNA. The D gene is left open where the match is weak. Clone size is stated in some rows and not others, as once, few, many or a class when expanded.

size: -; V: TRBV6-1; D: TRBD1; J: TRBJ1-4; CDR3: CASSNRQGTREKLFF; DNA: TGTGCCAGCAGTAACCGACAGGGGACGAGGGAAAAACTGTTTTTT
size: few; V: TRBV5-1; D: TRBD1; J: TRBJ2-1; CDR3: CASTPGTGSSHEQFF; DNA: TGCGCCAGCACCCCCGGGACAGGGAGTTCCCATGAGCAGTTCTTC
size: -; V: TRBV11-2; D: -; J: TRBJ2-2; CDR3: CASSLRALDTGELFF; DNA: TGTGCCAGCAGCTTAAGAGCGTTGGACACCGGGGAGCTGTTTTTT
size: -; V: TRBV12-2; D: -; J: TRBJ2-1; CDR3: CASRLGDSLGTSGRQEQFF; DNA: TGTGCAAGTCGCTTAGGGGACAGCCTAGGGACTAGCGGGCGGCAAGAGCAGTTCTTC
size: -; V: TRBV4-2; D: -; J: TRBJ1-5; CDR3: CASSQGETVNQPQHF; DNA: TGTGCCAGCAGCCAAGGTGAGACAGTCAATCAGCCCCAGCATTTT
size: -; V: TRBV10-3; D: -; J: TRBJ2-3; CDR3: CAISGRTDTQYF; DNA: TGTGCCATCAGTGGGAGGACAGATACGCAGTATTTT
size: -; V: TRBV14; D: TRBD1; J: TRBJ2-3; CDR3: CATRGQAGDTQYF; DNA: TGTGCCACCAGGGGACAGGCGGGAGATACGCAGTATTTT
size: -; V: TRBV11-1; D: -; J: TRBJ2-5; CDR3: CASSLGTAPYQETQYF; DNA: TGTGCCAGCAGCTTAGGGACGGCCCCGTACCAAGAGACCCAGTACTTC
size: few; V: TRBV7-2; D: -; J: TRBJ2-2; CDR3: CASSRTTTSTGELFF; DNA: TGTGCCAGCAGCCGTACAACTACGAGCACCGGGGAGCTGTTTTTT
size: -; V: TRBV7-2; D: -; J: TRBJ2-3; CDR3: CASSFAGPGTTDTQYF; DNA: TGTGCCAGCAGTTTCGCCGGACCCGGGACCACAGATACGCAGTATTTT
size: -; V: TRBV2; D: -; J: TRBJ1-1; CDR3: CASSEGRVGTEAFF; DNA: TGTGCCAGCAGCGAGGGCAGGGTTGGGACTGAAGCTTTCTTT
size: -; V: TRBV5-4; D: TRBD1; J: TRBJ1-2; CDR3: CASSGRQGTFNGYTF; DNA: TGTGCCAGCAGCGGAAGACAGGGAACTTTCAATGGCTACACCTTC
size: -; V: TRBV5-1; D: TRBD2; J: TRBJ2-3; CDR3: CASGTSGGDTQYF; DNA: TGCGCCAGCGGAACTAGCGGCGGGGATACGCAGTATTTT
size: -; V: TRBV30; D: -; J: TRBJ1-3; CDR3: CAWGEGNTIYF; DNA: TGTGCCTGGGGGGAGGGAAACACCATATATTTT
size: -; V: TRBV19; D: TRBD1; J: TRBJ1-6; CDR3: CASSIVYHQGDSPLHF; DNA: TGTGCCAGTAGTATCGTCTATCATCAGGGGGATTCACCCCTCCACTTT
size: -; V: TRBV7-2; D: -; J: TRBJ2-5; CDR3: CASSLRTQETQYF; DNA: TGTGCCAGCAGCTTACGGACTCAAGAGACCCAGTACTTC
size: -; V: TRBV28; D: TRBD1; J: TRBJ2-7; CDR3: CASRGRGQGAHYEQYF; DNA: TGTGCCAGCAGGGGCCGGGGACAGGGGGCTCACTACGAGCAGTACTTC
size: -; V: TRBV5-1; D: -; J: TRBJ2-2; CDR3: CASSLGQNTGELFF; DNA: TGCGCCAGCAGCTTGGGGCAGAACACCGGGGAGCTGTTTTTT
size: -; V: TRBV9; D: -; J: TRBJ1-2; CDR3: CASSPVVGNYGYTF; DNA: TGTGCCAGCAGTCCGGTAGTGGGTAACTATGGCTACACCTTC
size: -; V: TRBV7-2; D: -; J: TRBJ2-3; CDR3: CASSFGDFGRDDTQYF; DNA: TGTGCCAGCAGCTTCGGTGATTTCGGGAGAGATGATACGCAGTATTTT
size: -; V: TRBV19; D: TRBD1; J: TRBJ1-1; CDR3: CASHVTGGLGEAFF; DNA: TGTGCCAGCCACGTTACAGGGGGCCTTGGTGAAGCTTTCTTT
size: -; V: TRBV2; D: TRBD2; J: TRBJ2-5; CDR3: CASSPKRLAGTETQYF; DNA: TGTGCCAGCAGTCCCAAAAGACTAGCGGGGACGGAGACCCAGTACTTC
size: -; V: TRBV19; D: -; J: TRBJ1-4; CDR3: CASSFGNEKLFF; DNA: TGTGCCAGTAGTTTCGGGAATGAAAAACTGTTTTTT
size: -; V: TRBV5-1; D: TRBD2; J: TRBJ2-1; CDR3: CASSLVTGGGANEQFF; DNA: TGCGCCAGCAGCTTGGTTACTGGCGGGGGGGCAAATGAGCAGTTCTTC
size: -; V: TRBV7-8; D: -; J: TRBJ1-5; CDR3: CASSLLGNRYSNQPQHF; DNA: TGTGCCAGCAGCCTACTGGGGAATAGGTATAGCAATCAGCCCCAGCATTTT
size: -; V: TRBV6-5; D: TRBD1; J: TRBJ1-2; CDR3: CASSYGQGYIYGYTF; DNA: TGTGCCAGCAGTTACGGACAGGGCTACATCTATGGCTACACCTTC
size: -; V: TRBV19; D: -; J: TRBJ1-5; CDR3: CASSISGVGNQPQHF; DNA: TGTGCCAGTAGTATATCCGGGGTGGGCAATCAGCCCCAGCATTTT
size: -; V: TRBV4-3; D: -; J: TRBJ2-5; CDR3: CASSQEYRAQETQYF; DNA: TGCGCCAGCAGCCAAGAGTACCGAGCACAAGAGACCCAGTACTTC
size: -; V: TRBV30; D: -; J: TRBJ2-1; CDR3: CAWSVPAYNEQFF; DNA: TGTGCCTGGAGTGTACCAGCCTACAATGAGCAGTTCTTC
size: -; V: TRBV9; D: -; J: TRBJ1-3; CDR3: CASSGDRGLGNTIYF; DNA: TGTGCCAGCAGCGGAGACCGGGGGCTAGGAAACACCATATATTTT
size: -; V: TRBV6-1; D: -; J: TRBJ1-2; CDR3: CASSEETGPYGYTF; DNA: TGTGCCAGCAGTGAAGAGACAGGTCCCTATGGCTACACCTTC
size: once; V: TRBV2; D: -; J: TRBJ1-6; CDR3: CASSDISPLRDNSPLHF; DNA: TGTGCCAGCAGTGATATTTCTCCTTTGAGGGATAATTCACCCCTCCACTTT
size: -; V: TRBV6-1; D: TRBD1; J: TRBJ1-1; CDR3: CASSVGQVEAFF; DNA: TGTGCCAGCAGTGTGGGACAGGTTGAAGCTTTCTTT
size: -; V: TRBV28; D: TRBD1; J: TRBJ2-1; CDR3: CASSPPTGSYNEQFF; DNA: TGTGCCAGCAGTCCCCCGACAGGGTCCTACAATGAGCAGTTCTTC
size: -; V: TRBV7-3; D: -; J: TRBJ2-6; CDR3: CASRRSGANVLTF; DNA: TGTGCCAGCAGGCGGTCTGGGGCCAACGTCCTGACTTTC
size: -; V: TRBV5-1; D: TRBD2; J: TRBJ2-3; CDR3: CASSLSLAGTDTQYF; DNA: TGCGCCAGCAGCTTGTCGCTAGCGGGAACAGATACGCAGTATTTT
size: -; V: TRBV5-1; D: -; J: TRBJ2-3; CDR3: CASSLALSSTDTQYF; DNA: TGCGCCAGCAGCTTGGCCTTATCTAGCACAGATACGCAGTATTTT
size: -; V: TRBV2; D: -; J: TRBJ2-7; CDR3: CASSVREQYF; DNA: TGTGCCAGCAGTGTTCGAGAGCAGTACTTC
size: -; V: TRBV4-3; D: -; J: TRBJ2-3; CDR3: CASSQVLPDTQYF; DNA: TGCGCCAGCAGCCAAGTTCTCCCAGATACGCAGTATTTT
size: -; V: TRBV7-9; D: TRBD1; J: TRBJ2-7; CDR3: CASSFAGGNEQYF; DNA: TGTGCCAGCAGCTTTGCAGGGGGCAACGAGCAGTACTTC
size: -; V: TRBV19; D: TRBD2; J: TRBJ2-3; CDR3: CASSIRAGGGDTQYF; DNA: TGTGCCAGTAGTATAAGAGCGGGAGGCGGAGATACGCAGTATTTT
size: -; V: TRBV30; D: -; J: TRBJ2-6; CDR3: CAWESGANVLTF; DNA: TGTGCCTGGGAATCTGGGGCCAACGTCCTGACTTTC
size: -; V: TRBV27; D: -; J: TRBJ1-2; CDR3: CASSRGFNYGYTF; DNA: TGTGCCAGCAGTCGAGGGTTTAACTATGGCTACACCTTC
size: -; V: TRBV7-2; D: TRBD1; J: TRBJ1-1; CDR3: CASSSGQLAEAFF; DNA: TGTGCCAGCAGCTCGGGACAGCTCGCTGAAGCTTTCTTT
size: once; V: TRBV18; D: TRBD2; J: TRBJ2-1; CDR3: CASSPKSSGGSSEQFF; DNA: TGTGCCAGCTCACCAAAGTCTAGCGGGGGGAGTAGTGAGCAGTTCTTC
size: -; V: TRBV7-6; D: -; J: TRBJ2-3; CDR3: CASSWGRGVDTQYF; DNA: TGTGCCAGCAGCTGGGGTCGAGGGGTAGATACGCAGTATTTT
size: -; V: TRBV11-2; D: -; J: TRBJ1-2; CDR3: CASSLDDLTGGYTF; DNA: TGTGCCAGCAGCTTAGATGATTTAACAGGTGGCTACACCTTC
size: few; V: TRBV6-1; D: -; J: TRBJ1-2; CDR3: CASREPGPGGYTF; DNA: TGTGCCAGCAGAGAACCGGGACCTGGGGGCTACACCTTC
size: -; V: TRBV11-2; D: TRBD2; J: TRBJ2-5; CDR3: CASSLDERGPGKETQYF; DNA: TGTGCCAGCAGCTTAGATGAGCGGGGGCCAGGGAAAGAGACCCAGTACTTC
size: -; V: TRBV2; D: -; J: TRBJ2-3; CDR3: CASRVDRAQYF; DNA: TGTGCCAGCAGGGTCGACCGGGCCCAGTATTTT
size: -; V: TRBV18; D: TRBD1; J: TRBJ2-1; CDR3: CASSPVRQGAYNEQFF; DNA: TGTGCCAGCTCACCAGTTCGACAGGGGGCTTACAATGAGCAGTTCTTC
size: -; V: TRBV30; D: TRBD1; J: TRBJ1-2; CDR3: CAWSRRGQATYGYTF; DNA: TGTGCCTGGAGTCGTCGGGGACAGGCGACTTATGGCTACACCTTC